One TCR beta chain is described in this entry. Its antigen is not known. Germline V lookup: CDR1 KGHSH, CDR2 LQKENI. The CDR3 totals 16 residues. The cDNA for TCR beta came from 5'RACE template switching with UMIs. From its re-call of the 5' RACE reads, TCRdb lists each CDR3 protein once, without DNA. The table lists about 540,000 distinct CDR3 sequences. The sample comes from a study of T cells expressing NK-cell markers. Study-wide background: Among the eight sequenced donors, seven tested HCMV-seropositive and one tested seronegative.

Study-wide points: Topping the CD3+CD56-NKG2C+ fraction as well were these clonotypes, in a few donors.

The sequence came from a man younger than 35 in good health. The rearrangement uses TRBV18 and TRBJ2-1; as DNA is missing, the TRBD1 call by TCRdb cannot be tested. The sample taken for sequencing was blood T cells: a sorted CD56 or NKG2C T cell subset, CD4+ or CD8+ T cells, or bulk PBMC T cells (not recorded which). The CDR3 sequence is CASSPGTGGVGNEQFF.